These 29 T cell receptor beta chains originate from one sample sequenced in a study of T cell responses to AZD1222 COVID-19 vaccine. Method: immunoSEQ multiplex PCR; TCRdb's copy keeps in-frame clones and lacks some. This table holds 200,000 to 300,000 clones, roughly 93% found once. Sequenced material: peripheral blood, taken on day 0 of AZD1222 vaccination. All receptors come from an adult in good health.

The V gene is TRBV18, the J gene TRBJ2-1; 8 bases agree with TRBD2. The CDR3 spans 13 residues. The J segment lost 7 bases and the V segment lost 3 bases, leaving 2 bases of the junction unmatched. Germline CDR1 and CDR2: KGHSH and LQKENI. This chain's CDR3 is CASSPGLGNEQFF. In DNA form, the CDR3 reads TGTGCCAGCTCACCGGGACTAGGGAATGAGCAGTTCTTC.

The V and J genes are TRBV9 and TRBJ2-2, with 10 nucleotides matching TRBD1. From germline, CDR1 is SGDLS and CDR2 YYNGEE. The V gene end was trimmed by 2 bases and the J gene end by 6 bases; junction bases not matched to a gene: 13. The CDR3 has 18 residues. The CDR3 loop reads CASSVPLAGTGVPGELFF. DNA of the CDR3: TGTGCCAGCAGCGTCCCGCTAGCCGGGACAGGGGTACCCGGGGAGCTGTTTTTT.

The chain links TRBV3-1 (or the pseudogene TRBV3-2) to TRBJ1-4; possible D gene TRBD1, 5 bases. The CDR3 loop spans 16 amino acids. The V gene lost 3 bases and the J gene lost 0 bases, with 11 bases spanning the gap. CDR1 is LGHDT, CDR2 YNNKEL, per germline (reference sequence). CDR3 sequence reads: CASSHHGGTTNEKLFF. CDR3 bases: TGTGCCAGCAGCCACCACGGGGGTACAACTAATGAAAAACTGTTTTTT.

In this sample, this clone turned up once. The V call is TRBV4-1, the J call TRBJ1-4; D is unresolved. The CDR3 spans 15 residues. Per germline, CDR1 MGHRA and CDR2 YSYEKL. V lost 1 base and J lost 0, with 6 bases in between. The CDR3 DNA reads TGCGCCAGCAGCCAAGTGTTTGCAACTAATGAAAAACTGTTTTTT. Its protein product is CASSQVFATNEKLFF.

This clone was seen at least ten times. The chain carries TRBV4-3 and TRBJ2-6, with D unclear. The CDR3 spans 16 residues. V was cut by 1 base and J by 1 base, with 8 bases left in between. Germline CDR1 reads LGHNA; CDR2 reads YSLEER. CDR3 sequence reads: CASSQALGSGANVLTF. The CDR3 nucleotides are TGCGCCAGCAGCCAAGCTTTGGGATCTGGGGCCAACGTCCTGACTTTC.

This chain links TRBV4-1 with TRBJ1-2, with D uncertain. The CDR3 is 14 residues long. Per germline, CDR1 MGHRA and CDR2 YSYEKL. Trimming left V 5 bases short and J 3 bases short, with 13 bases between. The DNA for the CDR3 is TGCGCCAGCAGCGTACAGCTGCTTGACTATGGCTACACCTTC. Encoded protein: CASSVQLLDYGYTF.

The chain links TRBV28 to TRBJ1-2; 11 bases fit TRBD1. The germline V gene has CDR1 MDHEN and CDR2 SYDVKM. V was pared by 7 bases and J by 13 bases, with 14 bases of the junction left unmatched. CDR3 length: 14 amino acids. In DNA form, the CDR3 reads TGTGCCAGCACAAACTGGACAGGGGGCCTCCACTGCACCTTC. Encoded protein: CASTNWTGGLHCTF.

This sequence joins TRBV29-1 and TRBJ1-1; 7 positions match TRBD1. CDR3 length equals 13 residues. V lost 1 base to trimming and J lost 4 bases; unmatched junction nucleotides: 3. Germline assignment: CDR1 SQVTM and CDR2 ANQGSEA. The CDR3 loop reads CSVEGDSPTEAFF. In nucleotides, the CDR3 is TGCAGCGTTGAAGGGGACAGCCCCACTGAAGCTTTCTTT.

This clone was observed a single time. This chain joins TRBV18 and TRBJ2-5, with 9 nucleotides matching TRBD2. V lost 3 bases to trimming and J lost 1 base; unmatched junction nucleotides: 3. The CDR3 runs 15 residues. CDR1 and CDR2 from the germline V gene are KGHSH and LQKENI. CDR3 residues: CASSPAGGVQETQYF. As DNA, the CDR3 is TGTGCCAGCTCACCCGCGGGGGGGGTCCAAGAGACCCAGTACTTC.

The J gene is TRBJ1-6, the V gene TRBV10-3; 9 nucleotides line up with TRBD1. Losses at the gene ends were 6 bases for V and 10 bases for J; bases not matched to a gene: 7. Germline loops: CDR1 ENHRY, CDR2 SYGVKD. The CDR3 covers 14 residues. The CDR3: CAIRDRGARSPLHF. The CDR3 DNA follows: TGTGCCATCAGGGACAGGGGAGCGCGGTCACCCCTCCACTTT.

The chain links TRBV15 to TRBJ1-1; D is unclear. Germline V gene sequence: CDR1 LNHNV, CDR2 YYDKDF (reference sequence). This CDR3 spans 14 amino acids. V lost 2 bases and J 1 base, leaving 8 bases between the germline ends. CDR3 protein: CATSRQRENTEAFF. As DNA, the CDR3 is TGTGCCACCAGCAGACAGAGGGAGAACACTGAAGCTTTCTTT.

This clone was seen a handful of times. This chain connects TRBV28 to TRBJ1-1; D perhaps matches TRBD1 (6 bases). The CDR3 sequence is 13 residues long. Germline CDR1 is MDHEN and CDR2 is SYDVKM. The V end lost 6 bases, the J end lost 3 bases, and 11 bases lay between the germline ends. CDR3 coding DNA: TGTGCCAGCAGGGGGGCAGCGGACACTGAAGCTTTCTTT. This sequence encodes CASRGAADTEAFF.

This rearrangement joins TRBV2 to TRBJ2-3; D unresolved. From germline, CDR1 is SNHLY and CDR2 FYNNEI. The CDR3 has 13 residues. The V and J ends lost 8 bases and 3 bases respectively, with 12 bases between them. CDR3: CASRGRRTDTQYF. DNA of the CDR3: TGTGCCAGCCGTGGCCGCCGAACAGATACGCAGTATTTT.

The chain joins TRBV6-5 to TRBJ2-7; 8 bases are a match to TRBD1. The ends lost 5 bases at V and 4 bases at J; junction bases unmatched: 10. Germline CDR1 reads MNHEY; CDR2 reads SVGAGI. The CDR3 has 15 amino acids. The CDR3 here is CASSTDRENRYEQYF. CDR3 nucleotide sequence: TGTGCCAGCAGTACGGACAGGGAGAATCGTTACGAGCAGTACTTC.

The gene calls are TRBV4-1 and TRBJ2-7, with 8 bases aligning to TRBD2. The CDR3 length is 15 residues. Unmatched junction bases numbered 10, after V lost 4 bases and J lost 5 bases. CDR1 and CDR2 (germline): MGHRA, YSYEKL. The CDR3 loop reads CASSPPGGGYNEQYF. CDR3 nucleotides: TGCGCCAGCAGCCCCCCCGGGGGGGGTTACAACGAGCAGTACTTC.

The V gene is TRBV10-3, the J gene TRBJ2-7; D is possibly TRBD1 (5 bases). This CDR3 has 12 residues. V was cut by 2 bases and J by 3 bases, with 5 bases left in between. Germline lookup yields CDR1 ENHRY and CDR2 SYGVKD. This CDR3 is CAISEDSYEQYF. CDR3 bases: TGTGCCATCAGTGAGGACAGCTACGAGCAGTACTTC.

The V gene is TRBV4-1, the J gene TRBJ2-7; D is ambiguous. The CDR3 runs 13 residues. Germline CDR1 MGHRA, CDR2 YSYEKL. Trimming stripped 4 bases from V and 3 bases from J, with 10 bases between. For the CDR3, the DNA is TGCGCCAGCAGCCGCGTCGAGGACTACGAGCAGTACTTC. This translates into CASSRVEDYEQYF.

This clone has a single count. V is TRBV6-2 or TRBV6-3 and J is TRBJ1-2; D possibly corresponds to TRBD1 (6 bases). CDR1 is MNHEY, CDR2 SVGEGT, per germline. Trimming removed 5 bases at V and 8 bases at J, with 15 bases between. This CDR3 is built from 13 residues. CDR3 coding DNA: TGTGCCAGCAGTAGCCGACGGACAGTGGGCTACACCTTC. Its translation: CASSSRRTVGYTF.

This rearrangement joins TRBV20-1 to TRBJ1-5; D call uncertain. The germline gives CDR1 DFQATT, CDR2 SNEGSKA (reference sequence). Trimming cost V 3 bases and J 1 base, with 10 bases left between them. CDR3 length: 14 residues. The chain's CDR3 is CSASRDWSNQPQHF. CDR3 in DNA: TGCAGTGCTAGTCGTGACTGGAGCAATCAGCCCCAGCATTTT.

The genes are TRBV19 and TRBJ1-6, with a weak D call TRBD1 (6 bases). CDR3 length: 14 amino acids. Deletions cut 5 bases from V and 3 bases from J, with 8 bases between. CDR1 LNHDA and CDR2 SQIVND come from the germline V gene (reference sequence). For the CDR3, the DNA is TGTGCCAGTAGTGTACAGGGCTATAATTCACCCCTCCACTTT. It yields the protein CASSVQGYNSPLHF.

V and J are TRBV11-3 and TRBJ1-1; a possible D gene is TRBD1 (5 bases). CDR1 SGHNT and CDR2 YENEEA come from the germline V gene. Trimming cost V 5 bases and J 1 base, with 11 bases left between them. CDR3 length: 14 amino acids. CDR3 in amino acids: CASSRGAGNTEAFF. The CDR3 coding sequence is TGTGCCAGCAGCCGGGGCGCCGGGAACACTGAAGCTTTCTTT.

The chain carries TRBV7-9 and TRBJ1-3, with TRBD1 identical over 9 bases. V was clipped by 4 bases and J by 0 bases; unmatched bases: 7. Germline CDR1 SEHNR, CDR2 FQNEAQ (reference sequence). The CDR3 is 17 amino acids. The CDR3 nucleotides are TGTGCCAGCAGCTCCTTGGACAGGGGATTCTCTGGAAACACCATATATTTT. It specifies CASSSLDRGFSGNTIYF.

The chain is built from TRBV12-3 or TRBV12-4 and TRBJ2-7; 9 nucleotides align to TRBD2. V lost 11 bases and J lost 5; bases outside the gene matches: 10. This CDR3 has 13 amino acids. DNA of the CDR3: TGTGCCCTCGGCGGGGGGGGTCTACACGAGCAGTACTTC. This sequence encodes CALGGGGLHEQYF.

This clone came up once. The rearrangement links TRBV2 to TRBJ2-7; D unresolved. Trimming took off 4 bases at V and 4 bases at J, with 14 bases between the two ends. The CDR3 is 14 amino acids. The germline V gene has CDR1 SNHLY and CDR2 FYNNEI. This chain's CDR3 is CASSGVSFGYEQYF. CDR3 coding DNA: TGTGCCAGCAGTGGGGTTAGCTTTGGGTACGAGCAGTACTTC. Using reference TRBV2 and TRBJ2-7 for the parts outside the CDR3, the full variable domain is EPEVTQTPSHQVTQMGQEVILRCVPISNHLYFYWYRQILGQKVEFLVSFYNNEISEKSEIFDDQFSVERPDGSNFTLKIRSTKLEDSAMYFCASSGVSFGYEQYFGPGTRLTVT.

J is TRBJ2-6 and V is TRBV18; a possible D gene is TRBD1 (6 bases). Trimming cost V 11 bases and J 0 bases, with 14 bases left between them. Germline V lookup: CDR1 KGHSH, CDR2 LQKENI. The CDR3 totals 15 residues. The CDR3 loop is CAGAGASSGANVLTF. In DNA, the CDR3 is TGTGCCGGGGCAGGGGCCTCCTCTGGGGCCAACGTCCTGACTTTC.

This clone was picked up one time. The V and J genes are TRBV4-2 and TRBJ2-4; 8 nucleotides match TRBD1. This CDR3 contains 18 residues. V trimming: 0 bases; J trimming: 7 bases; junction bases outside the gene matches: 14. From germline, CDR1 is LGHNA and CDR2 YNFKEQ. The CDR3 region is CASSQEPHRDRQGNIQYF. As DNA, the CDR3 is TGTGCCAGCAGCCAAGAGCCCCACCGGGACAGGCAAGGGAACATTCAGTACTTC.

This sequence joins TRBV14 and TRBJ1-1; D unclear. In germline, CDR1 is SGHDN, CDR2 FVKESK. The CDR3 runs 14 residues. Trimming cost V 4 bases and J 2 bases, with 11 bases left between them. The CDR3 sequence is CASSLGRGNTEAFF. The CDR3 region has the DNA TGTGCCAGCAGCCTAGGGCGGGGTAACACTGAAGCTTTCTTT.

This rearrangement joins TRBV9 to TRBJ2-1; TRBD2 matches at 9 bases. V shed 3 bases, J shed 3 bases, and the junction held 4 bases outside the gene matches. This CDR3 comprises 15 residues. CDR1 is SGDLS and CDR2 is YYNGEE in the germline V gene. The CDR3 reads CASSAFSGSYNEQFF. The CDR3 coding sequence is TGTGCCAGCAGCGCCTTTAGCGGGAGCTACAATGAGCAGTTCTTC.

There are a few counts of this clone. This rearrangement joins TRBV7-9 to TRBJ1-5, with D unresolved. V was pared by 6 bases and J by 7 bases, with 13 bases between. The CDR3 is 13 residues long. CDR1 and CDR2 (germline): SEHNR, FQNEAQ (reference sequence). CDR3 DNA sequence: TGTGCCAGCAGTTCGACTGACGGACAGCCCCAGCATTTT. This sequence encodes CASSSTDGQPQHF.